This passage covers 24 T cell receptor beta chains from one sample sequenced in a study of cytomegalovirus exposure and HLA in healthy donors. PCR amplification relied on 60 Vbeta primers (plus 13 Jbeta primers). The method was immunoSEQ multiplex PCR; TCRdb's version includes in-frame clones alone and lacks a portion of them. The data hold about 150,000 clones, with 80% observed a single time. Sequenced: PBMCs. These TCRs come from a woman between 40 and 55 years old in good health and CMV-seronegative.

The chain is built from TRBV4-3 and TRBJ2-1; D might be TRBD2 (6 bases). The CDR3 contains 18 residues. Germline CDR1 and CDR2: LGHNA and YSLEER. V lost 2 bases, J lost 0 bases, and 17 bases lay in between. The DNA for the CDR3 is TGCGCCAGCAGCCAATGGGGACTTATATTCAGCTCCTACAATGAGCAGTTCTTC. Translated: CASSQWGLIFSSYNEQFF.

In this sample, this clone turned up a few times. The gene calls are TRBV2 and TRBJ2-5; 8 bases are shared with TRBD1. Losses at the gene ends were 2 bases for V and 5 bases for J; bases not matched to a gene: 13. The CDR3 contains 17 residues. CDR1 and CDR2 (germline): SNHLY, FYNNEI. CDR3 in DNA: TGTGCCAGCAGTGAATCTTTAGGGACAGGAAACCTGGAGACCCAGTACTTC. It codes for CASSESLGTGNLETQYF.

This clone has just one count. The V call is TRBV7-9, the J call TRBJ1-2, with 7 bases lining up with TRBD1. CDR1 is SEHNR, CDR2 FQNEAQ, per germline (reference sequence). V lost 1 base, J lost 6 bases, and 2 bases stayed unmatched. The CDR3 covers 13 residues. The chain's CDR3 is CASSLEGANGYTF. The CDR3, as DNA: TGTGCCAGCAGCTTAGAGGGGGCCAATGGCTACACCTTC.

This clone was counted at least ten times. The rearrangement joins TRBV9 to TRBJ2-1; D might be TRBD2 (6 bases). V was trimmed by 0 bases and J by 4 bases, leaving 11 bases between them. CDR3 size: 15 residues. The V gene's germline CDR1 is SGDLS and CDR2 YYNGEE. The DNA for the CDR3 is TGTGCCAGCAGCGTAGACGGCGGGGTTTACAATGAGCAGTTCTTC. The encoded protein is CASSVDGGVYNEQFF. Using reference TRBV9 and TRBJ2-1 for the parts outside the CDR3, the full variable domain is DSGVTQTPKHLITATGQRVTLRCSPRSGDLSVYWYQQSLDQGLQFLIQYYNGEERAKGNILERFSAQQFPDLHSELNLSSLELGDSALYFCASSVDGGVYNEQFFGPGTRLTVL.

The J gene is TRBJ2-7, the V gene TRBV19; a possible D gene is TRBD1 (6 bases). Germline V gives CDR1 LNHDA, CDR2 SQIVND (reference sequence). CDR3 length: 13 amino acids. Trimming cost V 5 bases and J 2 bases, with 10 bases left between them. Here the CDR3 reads CASSPKGAYEQYF. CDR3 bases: TGTGCCAGTAGTCCCAAGGGGGCCTACGAGCAGTACTTC.

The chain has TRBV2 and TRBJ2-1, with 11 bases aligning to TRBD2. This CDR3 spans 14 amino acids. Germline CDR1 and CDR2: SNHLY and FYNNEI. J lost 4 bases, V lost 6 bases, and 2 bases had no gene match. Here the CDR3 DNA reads TGTGCCAGCAGCGGGACTAGCGGATACAATGAGCAGTTCTTC. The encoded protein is CASSGTSGYNEQFF.

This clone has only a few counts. CDR3 region: CASRKSYSGNTIYF. The CDR3 nucleotides are TGTGCCAGCAGAAAGAGTTACTCTGGAAACACCATATATTTT. This chain uses TRBV6-4 with TRBJ1-3; D gene unclear. Per germline, CDR1 MRHNA and CDR2 SNTAGT. The V gene lost 6 bases and the J gene lost 0 bases, with 9 bases spanning the gap. The CDR3 is 14 amino acids.

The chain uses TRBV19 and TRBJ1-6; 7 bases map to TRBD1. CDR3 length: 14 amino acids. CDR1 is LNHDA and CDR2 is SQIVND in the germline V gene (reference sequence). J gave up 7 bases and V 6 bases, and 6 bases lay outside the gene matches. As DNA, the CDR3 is TGTGCCAGTAGAGAACAGGGGACAAATTCACCCCTCCACTTT. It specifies CASREQGTNSPLHF.

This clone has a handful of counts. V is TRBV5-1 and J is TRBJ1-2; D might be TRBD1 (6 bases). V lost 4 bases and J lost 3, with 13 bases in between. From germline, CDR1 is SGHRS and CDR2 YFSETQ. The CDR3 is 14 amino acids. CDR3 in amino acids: CASSLYRADYGYTF. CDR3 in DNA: TGCGCCAGCAGCCTTTACAGGGCGGACTATGGCTACACCTTC.

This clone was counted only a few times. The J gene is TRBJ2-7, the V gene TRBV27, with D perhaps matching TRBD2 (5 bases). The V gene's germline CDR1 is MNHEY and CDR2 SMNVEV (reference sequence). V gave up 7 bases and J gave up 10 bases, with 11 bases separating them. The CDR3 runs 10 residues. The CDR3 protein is CASKSADQYF. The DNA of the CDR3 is TGTGCCAGCAAGTCAGCGGATCAGTACTTC.

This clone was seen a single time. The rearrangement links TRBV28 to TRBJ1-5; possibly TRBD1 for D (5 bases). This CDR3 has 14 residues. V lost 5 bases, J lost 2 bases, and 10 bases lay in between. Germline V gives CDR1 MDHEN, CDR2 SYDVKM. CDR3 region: CASSLTVRNQPQHF. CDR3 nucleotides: TGTGCCAGCAGTCTGACAGTTCGCAATCAGCCCCAGCATTTT.

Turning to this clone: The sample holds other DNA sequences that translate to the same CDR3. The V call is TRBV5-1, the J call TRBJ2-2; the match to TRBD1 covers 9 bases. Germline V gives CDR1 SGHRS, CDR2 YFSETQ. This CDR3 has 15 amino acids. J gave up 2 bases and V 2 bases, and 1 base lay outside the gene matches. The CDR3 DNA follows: TGCGCCAGCAGCTTACAGGGGGCAAACACCGGGGAGCTGTTTTTT. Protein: CASSLQGANTGELFF.

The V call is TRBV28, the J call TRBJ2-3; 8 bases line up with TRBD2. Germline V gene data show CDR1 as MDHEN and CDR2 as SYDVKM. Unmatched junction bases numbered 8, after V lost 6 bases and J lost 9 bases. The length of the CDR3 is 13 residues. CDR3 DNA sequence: TGTGCCAGCAGCCCCGGGAGGGGGAAAACGCAGTATTTT. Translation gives CASSPGRGKTQYF.

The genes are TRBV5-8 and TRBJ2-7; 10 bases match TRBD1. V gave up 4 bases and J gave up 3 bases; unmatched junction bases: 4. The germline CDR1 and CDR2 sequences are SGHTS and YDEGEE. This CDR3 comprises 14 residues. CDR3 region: CASSQRTGGYEQYF. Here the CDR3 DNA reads TGTGCCAGCAGCCAAAGGACAGGGGGCTACGAGCAGTACTTC.

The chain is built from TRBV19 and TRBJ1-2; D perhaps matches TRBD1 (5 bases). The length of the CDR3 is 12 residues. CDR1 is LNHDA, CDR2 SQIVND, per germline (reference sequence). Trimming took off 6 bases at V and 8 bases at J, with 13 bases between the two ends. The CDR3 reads CASSQIQGGYTF. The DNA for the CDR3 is TGTGCCAGTAGCCAAATCCAGGGCGGCTACACCTTC.

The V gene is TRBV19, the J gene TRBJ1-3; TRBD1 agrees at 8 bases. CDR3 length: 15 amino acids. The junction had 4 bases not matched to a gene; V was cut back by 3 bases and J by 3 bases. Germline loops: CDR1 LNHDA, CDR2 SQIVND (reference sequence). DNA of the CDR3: TGTGCCAGTAGTATTGGACAGGGTGTTGGAAACACCATATATTTT. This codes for CASSIGQGVGNTIYF.

The CDR3 loop reads CASSLAYGTSGTDTQYF. As DNA, the CDR3 is TGCGCCAGCAGCTTGGCCTACGGGACTAGCGGCACAGATACGCAGTATTTT. This rearrangement joins TRBV5-1 to TRBJ2-3; the match to TRBD2 covers 10 bases. V trimming: 0 bases; J trimming: 1 base; junction bases outside the gene matches: 5. Per the germline V gene, CDR1 is SGHRS and CDR2 is YFSETQ. The CDR3 extends over 17 amino acids.

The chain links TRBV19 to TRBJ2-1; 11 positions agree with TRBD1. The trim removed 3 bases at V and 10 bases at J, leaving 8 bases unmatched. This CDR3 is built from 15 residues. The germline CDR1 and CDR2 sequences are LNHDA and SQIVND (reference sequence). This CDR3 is CASSILGQGAVEQFF. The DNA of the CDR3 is TGTGCCAGTAGTATCCTAGGACAGGGGGCTGTGGAGCAGTTCTTC.

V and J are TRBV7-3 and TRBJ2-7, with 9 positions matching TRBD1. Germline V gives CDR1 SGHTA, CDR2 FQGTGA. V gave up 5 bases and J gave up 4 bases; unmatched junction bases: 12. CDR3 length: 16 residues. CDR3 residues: CASSPHGDRAHYEQYF. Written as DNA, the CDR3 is TGTGCCAGCAGCCCCCATGGGGACAGGGCCCATTACGAGCAGTACTTC.

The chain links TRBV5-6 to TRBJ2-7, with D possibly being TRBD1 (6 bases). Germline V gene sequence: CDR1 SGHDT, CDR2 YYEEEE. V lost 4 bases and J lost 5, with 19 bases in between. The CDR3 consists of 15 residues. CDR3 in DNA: TGTGCCAGCAGCGGTAAAGACAGGAGACGGAACGAGCAGTACTTC. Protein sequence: CASSGKDRRRNEQYF.

CDR3 nucleotides: TGTGCCAGCAGTGATCAGGGGGCGGTGAACACTGAAGCTTTCTTT. This sequence encodes CASSDQGAVNTEAFF. The chain employs TRBV6-1 and TRBJ1-1, with TRBD1 matching over 8 bases. Trimming took 3 bases from V and 0 from J; bases not matched to a gene: 3. The CDR3 is 15 amino acids. CDR1 and CDR2 from the germline V gene are MNHNS and SASEGT.

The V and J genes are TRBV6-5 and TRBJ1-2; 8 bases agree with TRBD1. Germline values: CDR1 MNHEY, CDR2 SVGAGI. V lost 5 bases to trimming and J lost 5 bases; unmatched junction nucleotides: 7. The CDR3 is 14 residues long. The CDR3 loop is CASSRTGRNYGYTF. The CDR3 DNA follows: TGTGCCAGCAGTCGGACAGGGCGGAATTATGGCTACACCTTC.

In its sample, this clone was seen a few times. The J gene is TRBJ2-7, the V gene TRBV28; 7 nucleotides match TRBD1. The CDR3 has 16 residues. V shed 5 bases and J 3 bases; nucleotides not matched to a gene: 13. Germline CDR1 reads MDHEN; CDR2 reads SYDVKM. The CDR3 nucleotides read TGTGCCAGCAGTGGGGGACAGATAAGTCTCAGCTACGAGCAGTACTTC. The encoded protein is CASSGGQISLSYEQYF. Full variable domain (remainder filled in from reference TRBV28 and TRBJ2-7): DVKVTQSSRYLVKRTGEKVFLECVQDMDHENMFWYRQDPGLGLRLIYFSYDVKMKEKGDIPEGYSVSREKKERFSLILESASTNQTSMYLCASSGGQISLSYEQYFGPGTRLTVT.

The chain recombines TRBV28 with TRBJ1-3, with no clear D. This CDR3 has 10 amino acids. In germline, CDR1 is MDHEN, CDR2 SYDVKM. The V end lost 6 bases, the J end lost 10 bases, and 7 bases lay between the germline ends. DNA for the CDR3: TGTGCCAGCAGCGCCCGGACCATATATTTT. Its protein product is CASSARTIYF.